This TCR beta chain comes out of a study of beta chain features in type 1 diabetes. From germline, CDR1 is ENHRY and CDR2 SYGVKD. The CDR3 spans 15 residues. V lost 4 bases and J lost 3, with 16 bases in between. In its sample, this clone was seen a few times. Sequencing targeted expressed TCRB transcripts, as all isolated RNA had been reverse transcribed. TCRdb keeps only in-frame clones here, not all; method: immunoSEQ multiplex PCR. The repertoire holds 310,000 or so clones, with around 8% as singletons. The sequenced material came from central memory CD4+ T cells from blood. The sequence was collected from a woman between 18 and 30 years old in good health. This chain links TRBV10-3 with TRBJ2-7, with D perhaps TRBD2 (6 bases). The CDR3 is CAISAGGTGVYEQYF. For the CDR3, the DNA is TGTGCCATCAGTGCGGGCGGGACGGGTGTCTACGAGCAGTACTTC.